This T cell receptor (beta chain) originates from a study of T-cell memory formation after mild COVID-19. Study-wide results and limits: For contracting clones, CD4+ ones sat mainly in CM and EM, CD8+ in EMRA. A balance of CD4 and CD8 characterized clones contracting day 15 to 85, whereas later expanders leaned CD4+.

TCRdb independently ran MiXCR on the 5' RACE reads; one entry per CDR3 protein. The repertoire includes about 270,000 distinct CDR3 sequences, about a sixth of them detected once, and 20% to 25% sits in the top ten. Concerning this clonotype itself: Its target is not known.

Trimming removed 5 bases from V and 5 bases from J, with 15 bases in between. Germline V CDR1 and CDR2: MDHEN, SYDVKM. The CDR3 runs 14 residues. The specimen was PBMCs or a T cell subset sorted from them (not recorded which). This chain links TRBV28 with TRBJ1-1; the D is unclear. The clonotype originates from a man between 18 and 35 years old who had mild COVID-19 (a few samples of this study predate the infection). Cell type and time point are not known. The CDR3 reads CASSPPSLGTEAFF. Written as DNA, the CDR3 is TGTGCCAGCAGTCCCCCTAGTTTAGGTACTGAAGCTTTCTTT. The complete variable domain, with remaining parts taken from reference TRBV28 and TRBJ1-1, reads DVKVTQSSRYLVKRTGEKVFLECVQDMDHENMFWYRQDPGLGLRLIYFSYDVKMKEKGDIPEGYSVSREKKERFSLILESASTNQTSMYLCASSPPSLGTEAFFGQGTRLTVV.